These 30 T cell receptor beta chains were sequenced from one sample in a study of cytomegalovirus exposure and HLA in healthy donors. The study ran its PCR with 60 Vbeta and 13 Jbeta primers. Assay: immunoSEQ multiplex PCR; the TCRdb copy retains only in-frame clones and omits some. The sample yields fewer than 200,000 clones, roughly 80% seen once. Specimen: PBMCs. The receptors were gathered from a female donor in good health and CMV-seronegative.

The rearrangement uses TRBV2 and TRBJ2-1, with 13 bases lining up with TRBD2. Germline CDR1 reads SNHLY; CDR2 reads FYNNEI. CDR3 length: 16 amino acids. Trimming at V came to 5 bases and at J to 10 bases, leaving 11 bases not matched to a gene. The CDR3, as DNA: TGTGCCAGCAGTAAAGAAGGGACTAGCGGGGTCTGGGAGCAGTTCTTC. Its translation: CASSKEGTSGVWEQFF.

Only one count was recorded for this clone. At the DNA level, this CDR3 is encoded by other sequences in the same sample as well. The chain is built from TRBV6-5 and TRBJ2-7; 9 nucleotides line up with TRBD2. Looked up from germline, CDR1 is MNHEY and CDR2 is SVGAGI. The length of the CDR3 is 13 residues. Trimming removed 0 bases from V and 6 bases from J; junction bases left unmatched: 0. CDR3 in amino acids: CASSYSSGSEQYF. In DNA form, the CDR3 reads TGTGCCAGCAGTTACTCTAGCGGGAGCGAGCAGTACTTC.

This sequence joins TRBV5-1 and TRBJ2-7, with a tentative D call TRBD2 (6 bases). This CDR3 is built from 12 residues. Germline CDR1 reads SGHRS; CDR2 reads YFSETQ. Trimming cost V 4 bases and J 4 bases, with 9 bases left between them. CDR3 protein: CASSQSGYEQYF. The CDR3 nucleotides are TGCGCCAGCAGCCAGAGCGGGTACGAGCAGTACTTC.

CDR3 loop: CASTPRQARAYEQYF. The CDR3, as DNA: TGTGCCAGCACTCCCCGACAGGCCAGGGCTTACGAGCAGTACTTC. The chain recombines TRBV28 with TRBJ2-5; possibly TRBD1 for D (6 bases). The DNA matches TRBJ2-7 better at its end, which makes the J call doubtful. Germline V lookup: CDR1 MDHEN, CDR2 SYDVKM. The CDR3 totals 15 residues.

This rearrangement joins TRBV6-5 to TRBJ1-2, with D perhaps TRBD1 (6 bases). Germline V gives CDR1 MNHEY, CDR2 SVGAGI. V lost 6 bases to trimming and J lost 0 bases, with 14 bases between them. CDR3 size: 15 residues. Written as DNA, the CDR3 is TGTGCCAGCAGACGGGACACCTGGACTAACTATGGCTACACCTTC. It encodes CASRRDTWTNYGYTF.

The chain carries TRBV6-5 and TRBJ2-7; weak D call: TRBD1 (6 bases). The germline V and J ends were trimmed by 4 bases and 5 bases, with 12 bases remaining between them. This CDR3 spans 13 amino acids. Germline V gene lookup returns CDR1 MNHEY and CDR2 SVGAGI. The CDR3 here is CASSSGVRHEQYF. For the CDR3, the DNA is TGTGCCAGCAGTTCAGGGGTCCGCCACGAGCAGTACTTC.

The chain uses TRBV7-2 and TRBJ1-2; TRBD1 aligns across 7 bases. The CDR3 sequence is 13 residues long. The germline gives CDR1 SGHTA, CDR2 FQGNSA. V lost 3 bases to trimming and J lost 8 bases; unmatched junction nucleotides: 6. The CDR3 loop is CASSFNRGGGYTF. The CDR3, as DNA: TGTGCCAGCAGCTTTAACAGGGGAGGCGGCTACACCTTC.

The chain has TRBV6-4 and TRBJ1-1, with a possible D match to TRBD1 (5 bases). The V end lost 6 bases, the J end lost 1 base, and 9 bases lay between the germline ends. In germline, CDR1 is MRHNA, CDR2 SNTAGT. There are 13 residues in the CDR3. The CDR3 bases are TGTGCCAGCAGACCTGACAGGAACACTGAAGCTTTCTTT. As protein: CASRPDRNTEAFF.

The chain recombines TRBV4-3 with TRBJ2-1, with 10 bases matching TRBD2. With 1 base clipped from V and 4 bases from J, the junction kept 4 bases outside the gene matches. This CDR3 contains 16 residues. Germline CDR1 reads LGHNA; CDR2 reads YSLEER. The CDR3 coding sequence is TGCGCCAGCAGCCAAGGCGAGCGGGGGGGGTACAATGAGCAGTTCTTC. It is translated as CASSQGERGGYNEQFF.

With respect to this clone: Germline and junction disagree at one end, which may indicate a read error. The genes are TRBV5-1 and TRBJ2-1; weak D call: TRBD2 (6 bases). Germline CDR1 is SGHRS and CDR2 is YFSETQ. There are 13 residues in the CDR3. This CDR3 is CASSLADGSKQLF. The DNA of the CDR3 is TGCGCCAGCAGCTTGGCCGACGGGAGTAAGCAGCTCTTC. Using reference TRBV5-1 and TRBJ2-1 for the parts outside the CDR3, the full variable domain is KAGVTQTPRYLIKTRGQQVTLSCSPISGHRSVSWYQQTPGQGLQFLFEYFSETQRNKGNFPGRFSGRQFSNSRSEMNVSTLELGDSALYLCASSLADGSKQLFGPGTRLTVL.

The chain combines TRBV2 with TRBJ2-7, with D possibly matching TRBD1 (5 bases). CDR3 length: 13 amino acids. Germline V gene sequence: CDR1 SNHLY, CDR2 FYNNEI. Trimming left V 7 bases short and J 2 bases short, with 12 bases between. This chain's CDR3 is CASIRGSTYEQYF. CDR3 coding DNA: TGTGCCAGCATTAGGGGCTCTACCTACGAGCAGTACTTC.

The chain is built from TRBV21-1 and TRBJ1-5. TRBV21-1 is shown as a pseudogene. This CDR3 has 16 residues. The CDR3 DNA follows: TGTGCCAGCAGCAAATACGTAAGGGAGAGCAATCAGCCCCAGCATTTT. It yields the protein CASSKYVRESNQPQHF.

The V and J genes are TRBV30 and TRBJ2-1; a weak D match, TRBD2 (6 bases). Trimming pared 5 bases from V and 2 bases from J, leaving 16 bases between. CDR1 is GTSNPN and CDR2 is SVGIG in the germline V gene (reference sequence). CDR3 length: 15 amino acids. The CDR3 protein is CAWWLHGGAYNEQFF. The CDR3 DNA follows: TGTGCCTGGTGGTTACACGGGGGAGCCTACAATGAGCAGTTCTTC.

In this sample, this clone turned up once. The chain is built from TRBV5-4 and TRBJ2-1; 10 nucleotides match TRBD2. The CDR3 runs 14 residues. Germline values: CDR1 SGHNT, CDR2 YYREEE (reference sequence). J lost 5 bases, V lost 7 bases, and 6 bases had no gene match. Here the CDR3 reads CASGGLAANNEQFF. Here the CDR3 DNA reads TGTGCCAGCGGCGGACTAGCGGCCAACAATGAGCAGTTCTTC. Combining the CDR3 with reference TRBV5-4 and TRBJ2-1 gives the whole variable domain ETGVTQSPTHLIKTRGQQVTLRCSSQSGHNTVSWYQQALGQGPQFIFQYYREEENGRGNFPPRFSGLQFPNYSSELNVNALELDDSALYLCASGGLAANNEQFFGPGTRLTVL.

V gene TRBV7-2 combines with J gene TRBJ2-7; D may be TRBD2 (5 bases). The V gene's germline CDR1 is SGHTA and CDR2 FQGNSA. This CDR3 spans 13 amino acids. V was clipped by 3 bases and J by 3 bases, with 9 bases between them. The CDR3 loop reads CASSLQRNYEQYF. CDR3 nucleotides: TGTGCCAGCAGCTTGCAGCGGAACTACGAGCAGTACTTC.

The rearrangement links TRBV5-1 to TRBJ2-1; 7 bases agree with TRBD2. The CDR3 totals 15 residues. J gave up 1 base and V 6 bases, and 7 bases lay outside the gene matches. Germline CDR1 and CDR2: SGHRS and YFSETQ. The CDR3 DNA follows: TGCGCCAGCACTCCGGGAGGTAGGTCCTACAATGAGCAGTTCTTC. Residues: CASTPGGRSYNEQFF.

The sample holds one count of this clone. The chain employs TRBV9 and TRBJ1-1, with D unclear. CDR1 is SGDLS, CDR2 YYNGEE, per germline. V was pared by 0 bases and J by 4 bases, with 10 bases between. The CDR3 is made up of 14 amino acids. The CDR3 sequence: CASSVAGSGTEAFF. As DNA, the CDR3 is TGTGCCAGCAGCGTAGCTGGGTCGGGCACTGAAGCTTTCTTT.

Written as DNA, the CDR3 is TGTGCCAGCAGCAAAGTGGGGGGGTACACTGAAGCTTTCTTT. Translated, it gives CASSKVGGYTEAFF. The chain is built from TRBV5-4 and TRBJ1-1; perhaps TRBD1 as D (5 bases). V dropped 4 bases and J dropped 3 bases, with 13 bases sitting between them. The CDR3 spans 14 residues. Germline V gene data show CDR1 as SGHNT and CDR2 as YYREEE (reference sequence).

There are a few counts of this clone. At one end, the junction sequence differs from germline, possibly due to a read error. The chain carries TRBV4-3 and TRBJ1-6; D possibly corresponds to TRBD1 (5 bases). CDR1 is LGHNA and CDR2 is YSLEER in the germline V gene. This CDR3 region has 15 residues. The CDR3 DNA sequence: TGCGCCAGCAGCCAAGATCACAGGTATAAATCACCCCTCCACTTT. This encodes CASSQDHRYKSPLHF.

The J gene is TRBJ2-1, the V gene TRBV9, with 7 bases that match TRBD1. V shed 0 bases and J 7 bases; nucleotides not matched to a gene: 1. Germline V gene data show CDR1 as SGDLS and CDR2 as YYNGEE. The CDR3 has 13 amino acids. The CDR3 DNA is TGTGCCAGCAGCGTAGAACAGGGGAATGAGCAGTTCTTC. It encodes CASSVEQGNEQFF.

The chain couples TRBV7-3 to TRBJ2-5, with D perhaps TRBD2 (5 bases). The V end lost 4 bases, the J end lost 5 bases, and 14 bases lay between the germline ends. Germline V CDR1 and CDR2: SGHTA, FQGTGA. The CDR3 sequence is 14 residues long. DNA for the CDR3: TGTGCCAGCAGCTCCGGTAGCGTCGGGGAGACCCAGTACTTC. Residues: CASSSGSVGETQYF.

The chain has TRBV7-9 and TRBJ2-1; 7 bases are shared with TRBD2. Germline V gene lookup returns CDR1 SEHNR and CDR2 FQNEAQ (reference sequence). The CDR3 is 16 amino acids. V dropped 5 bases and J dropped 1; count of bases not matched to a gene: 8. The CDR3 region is CASSPGGGESYNEQFF. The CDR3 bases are TGTGCCAGCAGCCCTGGGGGAGGGGAATCCTACAATGAGCAGTTCTTC.

CDR3 bases: TGTGCCAGCAGACTGTCCCTACTAGCGGTAGCTGCCGGGGAGCTGTTTTTT. This sequence encodes CASRLSLLAVAAGELFF. This chain links TRBV2 with TRBJ2-2, with TRBD2 identical over 8 bases. Germline V gene lookup returns CDR1 SNHLY and CDR2 FYNNEI. This CDR3 has 17 residues. Losses at the gene ends were 6 bases for V and 6 bases for J; bases not matched to a gene: 15.

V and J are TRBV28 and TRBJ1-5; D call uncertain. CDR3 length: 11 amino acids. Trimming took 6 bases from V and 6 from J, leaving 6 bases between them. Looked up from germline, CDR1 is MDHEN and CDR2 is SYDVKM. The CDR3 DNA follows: TGTGCCAGCAGCCCGGGTCAGCCCCAGCATTTT. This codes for CASSPGQPQHF.

The CDR3 coding sequence is TGTGCCAGCAAGGTAGGCGGGAGTAATGAGCAGTTCTTC. Amino acids: CASKVGGSNEQFF. The chain uses TRBV6-5 and TRBJ2-1; 7 nucleotides align to TRBD2. Germline V CDR1 and CDR2: MNHEY, SVGAGI. CDR3 length: 13 amino acids. The V gene end was trimmed by 7 bases and the J gene end by 7 bases; junction bases not matched to a gene: 7.

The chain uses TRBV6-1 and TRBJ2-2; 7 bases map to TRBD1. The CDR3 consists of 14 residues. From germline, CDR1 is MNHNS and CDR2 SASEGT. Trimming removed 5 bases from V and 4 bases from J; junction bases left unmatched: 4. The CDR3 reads CASSRDSSTGELFF. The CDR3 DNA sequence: TGTGCCAGCAGTCGGGACAGCTCCACCGGGGAGCTGTTTTTT.

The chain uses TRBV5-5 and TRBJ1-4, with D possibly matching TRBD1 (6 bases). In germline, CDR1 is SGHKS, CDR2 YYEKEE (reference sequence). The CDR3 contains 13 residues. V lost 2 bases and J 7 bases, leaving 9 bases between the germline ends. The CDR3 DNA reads TGTGCCAGCAGCTTAGGGACACTTGAAAAACTGTTTTTT. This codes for CASSLGTLEKLFF.

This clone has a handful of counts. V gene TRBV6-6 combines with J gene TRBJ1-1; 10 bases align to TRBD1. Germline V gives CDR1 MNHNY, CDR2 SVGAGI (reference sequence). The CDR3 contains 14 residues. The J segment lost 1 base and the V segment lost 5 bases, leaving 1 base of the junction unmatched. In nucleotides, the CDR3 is TGTGCCAGCAGTCGGGACAGGGGGAACACTGAAGCTTTCTTT. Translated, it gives CASSRDRGNTEAFF.

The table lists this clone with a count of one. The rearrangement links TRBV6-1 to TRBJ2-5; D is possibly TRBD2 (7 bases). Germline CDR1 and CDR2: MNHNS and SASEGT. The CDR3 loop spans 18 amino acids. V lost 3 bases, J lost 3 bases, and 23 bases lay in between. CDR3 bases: TGTGCCAGCAGTGACGGGACACTGGGGGGGCGGACAGAAGAGACCCAGTACTTC. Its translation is CASSDGTLGGRTEETQYF.

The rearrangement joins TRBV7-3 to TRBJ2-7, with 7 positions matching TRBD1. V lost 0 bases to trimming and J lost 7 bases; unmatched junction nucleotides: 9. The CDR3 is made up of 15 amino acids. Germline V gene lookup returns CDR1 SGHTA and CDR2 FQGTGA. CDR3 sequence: CASSLTRTGPLEQYF. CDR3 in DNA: TGTGCCAGCAGCTTAACTCGGACAGGCCCGCTGGAGCAGTACTTC.